Listed below are T cell receptor beta chains from one sample, sequenced in a study of human thymus T cells. Measured with immunoSEQ multiplex PCR; TCRdb has only the in-frame clones, and not every one. The sample gives tens of thousands of clones, 94% of which show up once; 0.095% to 0.15% is in the top ten. Input material: blood. Receptors originate from a boy younger than two with a congenital heart defect but otherwise immunologically healthy. Both conserved end residues are trimmed from each CDR3. A D gene is named only where the DNA matches it firmly.

cdr3_aa cdr3_length v_call d_call
ASSLAGGRTDTQY 13 TRBV7-3 TRBD2
ASSASGKNIQY 11 TRBV2 NA
ASSSTGANQPQH 12 TRBV2 TRBD1
SVALPGEQY 9 TRBV29-1 NA
ASSMGREDEQY 11 TRBV19 NA
ASSLDSSYEQY 11 TRBV7-9 NA
ASSLWGGGTEAF 12 TRBV11-2 NA
ASRGGGESYEQY 12 TRBV6-1 TRBD2
ASSGMGRQETQY 12 TRBV9 NA
ASSYPGQAYEQY 12 TRBV6-6 TRBD1
ASSGTGTDTQY 11 TRBV9 TRBD1
ASRLVTGTGGNGYT 14 TRBV2 TRBD1
ASSPGTGGYEQY 12 TRBV19 TRBD1
ASSQDPGISGNTIY 14 TRBV4-3 NA
ASSITPISVAYNEQF 15 TRBV19 NA
ASSFRDYTGELF 12 TRBV11-2 NA
AWSGTSNQPQH 11 TRBV30 NA
ASSLSSGGDPGELF 14 TRBV7-8 TRBD2
ASRQGATGSQF 11 TRBV2 NA
ASSQGRGGSNQPQH 14 TRBV4-1 NA
ASRGTGDTEAF 11 TRBV10-1 TRBD1
ASSEGGEQF 9 TRBV6-1 NA
ASRESGGDTQY 11 TRBV7-9 TRBD2
ARGQLYGYT 9 TRBV6-1 TRBD1